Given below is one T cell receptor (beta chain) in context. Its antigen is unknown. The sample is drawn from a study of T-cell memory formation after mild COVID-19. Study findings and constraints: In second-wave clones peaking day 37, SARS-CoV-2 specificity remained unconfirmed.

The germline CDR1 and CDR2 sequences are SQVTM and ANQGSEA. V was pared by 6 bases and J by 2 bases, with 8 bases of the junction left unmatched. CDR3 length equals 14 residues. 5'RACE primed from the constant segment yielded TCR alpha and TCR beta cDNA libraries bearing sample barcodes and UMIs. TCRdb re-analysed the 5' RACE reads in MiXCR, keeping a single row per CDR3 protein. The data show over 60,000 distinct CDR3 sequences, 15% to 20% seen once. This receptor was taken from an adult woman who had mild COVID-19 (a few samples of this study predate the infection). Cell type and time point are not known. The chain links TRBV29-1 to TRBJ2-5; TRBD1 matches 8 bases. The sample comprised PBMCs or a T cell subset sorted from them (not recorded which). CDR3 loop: CSVAGQDRQETQYF. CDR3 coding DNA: TGCAGCGTCGCGGGACAGGACAGGCAAGAGACCCAGTACTTC.